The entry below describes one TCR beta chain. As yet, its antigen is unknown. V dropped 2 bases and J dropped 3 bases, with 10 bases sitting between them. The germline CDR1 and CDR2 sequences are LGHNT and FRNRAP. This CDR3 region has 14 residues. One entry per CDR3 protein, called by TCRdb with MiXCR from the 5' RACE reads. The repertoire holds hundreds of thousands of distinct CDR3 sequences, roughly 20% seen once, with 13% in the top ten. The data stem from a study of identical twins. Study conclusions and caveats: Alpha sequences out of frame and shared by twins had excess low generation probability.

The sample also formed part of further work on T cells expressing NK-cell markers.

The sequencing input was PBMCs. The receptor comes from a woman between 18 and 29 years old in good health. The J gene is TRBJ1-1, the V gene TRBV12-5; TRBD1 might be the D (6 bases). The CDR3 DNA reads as TGTGCTAGTGGTTTGTCCGGGGGGCACACTGAAGCTTTCTTT. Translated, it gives CASGLSGGHTEAFF.